The clone carrying this T cell receptor beta chain was recorded at least ten times. Its specificity is unknown. V was trimmed by 2 bases and J by 2 bases, leaving 7 bases between them. The germline gives CDR1 ENHRY, CDR2 SYGVKD. CDR3 length equals 14 residues. This entry is derived from a study of beta chain features in type 1 diabetes. Study-wide results and limits: The study found that naive, central memory and Treg TCRB repertoires appeared more similar in patients than in healthy donors.

Sorting with CD45RO/CCR7/CD25/CD127/CD95/CD27 yielded naive, central memory, regulatory and stem-like memory CD4+ cells. The sequenced template was cDNA made from the entire isolated RNA. Samples of naive, central memory and regulatory T cells yielded a mean of around 3.5 million reads. Produced via immunoSEQ multiplex PCR; TCRdb's table is partial and in-frame only. The sample records some 220,000 clones, under 13% being singletons. The source of this sequence is a man in his late teens or twenties in good health. The chain uses TRBV10-3 and TRBJ2-1; D uncertain. The specimen sequenced was central memory CD4+ T cells from blood. The CDR3 loop is CAISEDGAYNEQFF. As DNA, the CDR3 is TGTGCCATCAGTGAGGATGGCGCCTACAATGAGCAGTTCTTC.